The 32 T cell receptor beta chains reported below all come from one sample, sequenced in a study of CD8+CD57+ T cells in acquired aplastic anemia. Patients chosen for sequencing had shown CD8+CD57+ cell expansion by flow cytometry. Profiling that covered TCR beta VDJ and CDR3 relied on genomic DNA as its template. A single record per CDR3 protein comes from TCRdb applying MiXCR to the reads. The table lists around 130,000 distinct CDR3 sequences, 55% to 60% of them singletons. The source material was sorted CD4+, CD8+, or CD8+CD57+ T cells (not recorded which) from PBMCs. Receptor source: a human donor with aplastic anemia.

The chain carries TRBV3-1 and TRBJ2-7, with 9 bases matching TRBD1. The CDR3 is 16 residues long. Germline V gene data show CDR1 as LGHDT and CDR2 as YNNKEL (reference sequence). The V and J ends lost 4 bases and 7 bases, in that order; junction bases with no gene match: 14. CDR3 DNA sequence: TGTGCCAGCAGCCCGAGAACGGGACAGGGCCGGTGGGAGCAGTACTTC. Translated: CASSPRTGQGRWEQYF.

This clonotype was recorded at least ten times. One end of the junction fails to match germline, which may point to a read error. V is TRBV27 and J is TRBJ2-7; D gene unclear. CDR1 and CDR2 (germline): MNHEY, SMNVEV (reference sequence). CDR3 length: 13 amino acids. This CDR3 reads CASSLWPSDEQYF. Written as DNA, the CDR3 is TGTGCTAGCAGTTTATGGCCGTCCGACGAGCAGTACTTC.

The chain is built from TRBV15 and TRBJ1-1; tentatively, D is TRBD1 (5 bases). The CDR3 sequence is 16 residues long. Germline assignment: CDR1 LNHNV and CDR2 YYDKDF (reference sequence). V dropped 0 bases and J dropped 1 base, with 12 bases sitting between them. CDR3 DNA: TGTGCCACCAGCAGAGAGGGGGGTTTTACGAACACTGAAGCTTTCTTT. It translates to CATSREGGFTNTEAFF. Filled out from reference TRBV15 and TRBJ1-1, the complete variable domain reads DAMVIQNPRYQVTQFGKPVTLSCSQTLNHNVMYWYQQKSSQAPKLLFHYYDKDFNNEADTPDNFQSRRPNTSFCFLDIRSPGLGDTAMYLCATSREGGFTNTEAFFGQGTRLTVV.

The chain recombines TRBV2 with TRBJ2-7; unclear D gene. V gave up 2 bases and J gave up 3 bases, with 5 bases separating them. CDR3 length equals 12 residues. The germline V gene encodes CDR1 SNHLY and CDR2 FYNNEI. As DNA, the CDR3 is TGTGCCAGCAGTGAACTCAGCTACGAGCAGTACTTC. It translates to CASSELSYEQYF. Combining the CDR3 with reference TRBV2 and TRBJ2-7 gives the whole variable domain EPEVTQTPSHQVTQMGQEVILRCVPISNHLYFYWYRQILGQKVEFLVSFYNNEISEKSEIFDDQFSVERPDGSNFTLKIRSTKLEDSAMYFCASSELSYEQYFGPGTRLTVT.

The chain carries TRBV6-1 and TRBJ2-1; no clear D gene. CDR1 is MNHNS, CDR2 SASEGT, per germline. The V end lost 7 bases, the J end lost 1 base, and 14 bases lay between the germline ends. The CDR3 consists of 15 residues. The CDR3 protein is CASNPTLFSYNEQFF. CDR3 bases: TGTGCCAGCAACCCGACCCTATTTTCCTACAATGAGCAGTTCTTC.

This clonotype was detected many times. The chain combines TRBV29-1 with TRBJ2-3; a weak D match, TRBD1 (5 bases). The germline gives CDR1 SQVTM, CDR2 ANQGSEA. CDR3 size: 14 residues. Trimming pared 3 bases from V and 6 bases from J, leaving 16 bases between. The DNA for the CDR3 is TGCAGCGTTGAGACCACACAGGATAGGGATACGCAGTATTTT. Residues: CSVETTQDRDTQYF.

For the CDR3, the DNA is TGTGCCAGCAGCTCAGGCGTGGGCACTGAAGCTTTCTTT. Its protein is CASSSGVGTEAFF. V usage is TRBV7-8 and J usage is TRBJ1-1; no definite D call. Germline CDR1 SGHVS, CDR2 FQNEAQ. The ends were cut back, 4 bases at V and 4 bases at J, with 10 bases in the middle. The CDR3 length is 13 residues.

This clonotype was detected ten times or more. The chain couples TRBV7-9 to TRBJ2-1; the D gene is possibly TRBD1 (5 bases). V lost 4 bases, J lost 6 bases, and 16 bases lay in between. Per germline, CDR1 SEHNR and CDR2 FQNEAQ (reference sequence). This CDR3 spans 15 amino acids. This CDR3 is CASSSYPNRPNEQFF. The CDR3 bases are TGTGCCAGCAGCTCGTATCCCAACAGGCCCAATGAGCAGTTCTTC.

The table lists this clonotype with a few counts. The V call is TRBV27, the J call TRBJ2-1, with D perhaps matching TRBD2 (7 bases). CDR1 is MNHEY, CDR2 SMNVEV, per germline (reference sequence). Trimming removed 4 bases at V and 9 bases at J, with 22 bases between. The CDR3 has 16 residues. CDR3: CASSSYTGGLSGEQFF. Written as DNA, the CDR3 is TGTGCCAGCAGTTCATATACGGGGGGCCTTAGCGGTGAGCAGTTCTTC.

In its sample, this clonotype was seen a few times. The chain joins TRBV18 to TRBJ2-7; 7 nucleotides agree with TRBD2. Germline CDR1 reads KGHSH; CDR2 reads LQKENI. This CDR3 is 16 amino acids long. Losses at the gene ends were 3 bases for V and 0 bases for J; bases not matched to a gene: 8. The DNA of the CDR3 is TGTGCCAGCTCACCCTTGGAGGGAGGGCCCTCCTACGAGCAGTACTTC. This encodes CASSPLEGGPSYEQYF.

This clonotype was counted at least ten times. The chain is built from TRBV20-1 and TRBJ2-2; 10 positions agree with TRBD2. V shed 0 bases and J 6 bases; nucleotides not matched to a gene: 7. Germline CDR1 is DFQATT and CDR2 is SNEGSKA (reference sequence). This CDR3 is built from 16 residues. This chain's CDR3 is CSAREGGLAGAGELFF. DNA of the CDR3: TGCAGTGCTAGAGAGGGGGGTCTAGCGGGAGCCGGGGAGCTGTTTTTT.

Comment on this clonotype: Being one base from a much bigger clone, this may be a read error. CDR3: CASSVSGTSRNEQLF. In nucleotides, the CDR3 is TGTGCCAGCAGCGTGAGCGGGACGTCCAGGAATGAGCAGCTCTTC. The chain couples TRBV9 to TRBJ2-1; 7 bases are shared with TRBD2. This CDR3 has 15 amino acids. The germline gives CDR1 SGDLS, CDR2 YYNGEE.

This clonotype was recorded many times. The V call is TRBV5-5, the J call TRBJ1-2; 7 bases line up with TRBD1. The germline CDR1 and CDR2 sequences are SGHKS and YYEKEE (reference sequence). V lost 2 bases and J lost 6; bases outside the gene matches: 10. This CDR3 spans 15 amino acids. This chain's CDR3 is CASSFSNRGIDGYTF. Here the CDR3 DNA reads TGTGCCAGCAGCTTTAGTAACAGGGGAATCGATGGCTACACCTTC.

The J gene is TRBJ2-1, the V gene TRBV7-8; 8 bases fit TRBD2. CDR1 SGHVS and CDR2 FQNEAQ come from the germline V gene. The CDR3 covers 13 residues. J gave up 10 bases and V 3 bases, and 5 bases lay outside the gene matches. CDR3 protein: CASSFLSSGEQFF. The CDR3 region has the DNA TGTGCCAGCAGCTTCCTGTCTAGCGGGGAGCAGTTCTTC.

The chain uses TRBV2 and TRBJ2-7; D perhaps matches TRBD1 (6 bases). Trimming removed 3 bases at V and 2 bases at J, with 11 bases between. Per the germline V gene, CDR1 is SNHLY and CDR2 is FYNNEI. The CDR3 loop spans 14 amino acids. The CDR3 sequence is CASSDRGRAYEQYF. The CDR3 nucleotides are TGTGCCAGCAGTGACAGGGGTCGGGCCTACGAGCAGTACTTC. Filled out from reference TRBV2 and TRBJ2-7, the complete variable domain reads EPEVTQTPSHQVTQMGQEVILRCVPISNHLYFYWYRQILGQKVEFLVSFYNNEISEKSEIFDDQFSVERPDGSNFTLKIRSTKLEDSAMYFCASSDRGRAYEQYFGPGTRLTVT.

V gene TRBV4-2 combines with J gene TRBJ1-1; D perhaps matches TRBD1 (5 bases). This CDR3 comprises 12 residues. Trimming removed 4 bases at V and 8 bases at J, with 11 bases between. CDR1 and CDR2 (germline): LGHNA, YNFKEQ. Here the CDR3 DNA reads TGTGCCAGCAGCCCAGAGAGGGGCGAAGCTTTCTTT. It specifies CASSPERGEAFF.

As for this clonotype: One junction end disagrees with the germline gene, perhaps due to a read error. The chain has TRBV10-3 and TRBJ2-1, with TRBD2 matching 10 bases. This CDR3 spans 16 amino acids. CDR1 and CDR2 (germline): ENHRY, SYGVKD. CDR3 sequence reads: CAISGTSGRSYNEQLF. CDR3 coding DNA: TGTGCCATCAGTGGGACTAGCGGTAGGTCCTACAATGAGCAGCTCTTC.

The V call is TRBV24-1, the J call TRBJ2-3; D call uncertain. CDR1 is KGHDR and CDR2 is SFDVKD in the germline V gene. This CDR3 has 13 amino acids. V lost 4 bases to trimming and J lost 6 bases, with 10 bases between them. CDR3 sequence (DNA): TGTGCCACCAGTGAGCCCCATTCGGATACGCAGTATTTT. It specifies CATSEPHSDTQYF.

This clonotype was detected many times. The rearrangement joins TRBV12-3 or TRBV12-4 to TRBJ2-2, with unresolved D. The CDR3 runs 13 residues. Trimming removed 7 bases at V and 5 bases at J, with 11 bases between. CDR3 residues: CASNTGITGELFF. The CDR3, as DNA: TGTGCCAGCAATACCGGAATAACCGGGGAGCTGTTTTTT.

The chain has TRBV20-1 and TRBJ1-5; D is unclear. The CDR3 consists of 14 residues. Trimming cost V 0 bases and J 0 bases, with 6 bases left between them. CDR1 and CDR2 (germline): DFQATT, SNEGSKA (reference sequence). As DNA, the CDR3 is TGCAGTGCTAGAGACGGTCATAGCAATCAGCCCCAGCATTTT. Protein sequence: CSARDGHSNQPQHF.

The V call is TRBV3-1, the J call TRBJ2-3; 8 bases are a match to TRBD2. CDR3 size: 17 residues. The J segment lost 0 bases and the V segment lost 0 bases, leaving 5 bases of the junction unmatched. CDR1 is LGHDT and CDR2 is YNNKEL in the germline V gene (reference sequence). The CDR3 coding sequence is TGTGCCAGCAGCCAAGAACTAGCGGAAATTAGCACAGATACGCAGTATTTT. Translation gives CASSQELAEISTDTQYF.

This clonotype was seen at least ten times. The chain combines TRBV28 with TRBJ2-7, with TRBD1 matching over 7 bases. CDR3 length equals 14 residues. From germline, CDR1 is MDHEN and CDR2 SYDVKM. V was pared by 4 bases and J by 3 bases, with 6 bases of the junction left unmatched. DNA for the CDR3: TGTGCCAGCAGTTCAACCGGGACAGACTACGAGCAGTACTTC. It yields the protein CASSSTGTDYEQYF.

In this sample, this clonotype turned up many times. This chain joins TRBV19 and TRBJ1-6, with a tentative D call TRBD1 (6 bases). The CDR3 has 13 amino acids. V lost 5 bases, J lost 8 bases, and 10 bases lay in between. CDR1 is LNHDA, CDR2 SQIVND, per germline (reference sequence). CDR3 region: CASSQGRHSPLHF. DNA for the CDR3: TGTGCCAGTAGTCAGGGGAGACATTCACCCCTCCACTTT.

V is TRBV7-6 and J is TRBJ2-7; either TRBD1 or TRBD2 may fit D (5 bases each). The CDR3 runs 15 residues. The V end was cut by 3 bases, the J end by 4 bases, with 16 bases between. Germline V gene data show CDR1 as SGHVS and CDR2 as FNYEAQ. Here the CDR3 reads CASSFQRGAGYEQYF. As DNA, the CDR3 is TGTGCCAGCAGCTTCCAAAGAGGGGCCGGGTACGAGCAGTACTTC.

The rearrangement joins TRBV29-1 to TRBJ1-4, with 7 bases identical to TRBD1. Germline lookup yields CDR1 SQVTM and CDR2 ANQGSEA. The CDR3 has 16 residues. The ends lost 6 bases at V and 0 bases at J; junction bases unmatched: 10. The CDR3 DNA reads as TGCAGCGTCGGGCAGGGGGGAGGCGCAACTAATGAAAAACTGTTTTTT. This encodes CSVGQGGGATNEKLFF.

Here the CDR3 DNA reads TGTGCCAGTAGTATAGGGGCGGGACCGCGCGAGCAGTACTTC. This codes for CASSIGAGPREQYF. The V gene is TRBV19, the J gene TRBJ2-7, with D perhaps matching TRBD2 (6 bases). The CDR3 loop spans 14 amino acids. Looked up from germline, CDR1 is LNHDA and CDR2 is SQIVND (reference sequence). The V end lost 1 base, the J end lost 6 bases, and 13 bases lay between the germline ends.

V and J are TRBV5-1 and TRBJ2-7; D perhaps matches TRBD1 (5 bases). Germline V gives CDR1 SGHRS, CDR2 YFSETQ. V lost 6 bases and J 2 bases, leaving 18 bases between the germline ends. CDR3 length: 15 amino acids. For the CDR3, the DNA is TGCGCCAGCACCCCTTTGCAGGGCACTACCTACGAGCAGTACTTC. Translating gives CASTPLQGTTYEQYF.

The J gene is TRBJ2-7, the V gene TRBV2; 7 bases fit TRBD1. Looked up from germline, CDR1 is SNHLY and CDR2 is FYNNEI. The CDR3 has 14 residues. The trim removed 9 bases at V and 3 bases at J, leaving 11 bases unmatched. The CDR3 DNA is TGTGCCAGTAGTCCCGGGGACAGAGACTACGAGCAGTACTTC. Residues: CASSPGDRDYEQYF. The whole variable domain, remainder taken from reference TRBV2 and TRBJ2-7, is EPEVTQTPSHQVTQMGQEVILRCVPISNHLYFYWYRQILGQKVEFLVSFYNNEISEKSEIFDDQFSVERPDGSNFTLKIRSTKLEDSAMYFCASSPGDRDYEQYFGPGTRLTVT.

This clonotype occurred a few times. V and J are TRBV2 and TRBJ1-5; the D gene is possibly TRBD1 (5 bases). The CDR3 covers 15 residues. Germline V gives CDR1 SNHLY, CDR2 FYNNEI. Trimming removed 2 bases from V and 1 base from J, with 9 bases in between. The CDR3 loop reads CASSEWGTSNQPQHF. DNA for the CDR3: TGTGCCAGCAGTGAATGGGGCACCAGCAATCAGCCCCAGCATTTT.

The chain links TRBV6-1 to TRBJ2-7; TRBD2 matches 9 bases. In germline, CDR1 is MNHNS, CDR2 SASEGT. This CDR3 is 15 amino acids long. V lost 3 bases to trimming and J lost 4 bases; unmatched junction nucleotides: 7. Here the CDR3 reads CASSEISGGIYEQYF. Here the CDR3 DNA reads TGTGCCAGCAGTGAGATTAGCGGGGGTATATACGAGCAGTACTTC.

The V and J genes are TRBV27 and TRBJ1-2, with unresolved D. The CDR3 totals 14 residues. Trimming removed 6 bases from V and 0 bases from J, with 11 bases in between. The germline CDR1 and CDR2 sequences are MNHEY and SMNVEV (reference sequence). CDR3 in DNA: TGTGCCAGCAGAGCTCGGTTTCCTAACTATGGCTACACCTTC. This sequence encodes CASRARFPNYGYTF.

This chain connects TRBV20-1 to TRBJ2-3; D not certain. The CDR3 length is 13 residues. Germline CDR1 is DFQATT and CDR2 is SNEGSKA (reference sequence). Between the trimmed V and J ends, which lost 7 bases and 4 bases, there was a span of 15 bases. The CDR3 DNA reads TGCAGTGTACTCGACCTCACCGCAGATACGCAGTATTTT. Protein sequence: CSVLDLTADTQYF.